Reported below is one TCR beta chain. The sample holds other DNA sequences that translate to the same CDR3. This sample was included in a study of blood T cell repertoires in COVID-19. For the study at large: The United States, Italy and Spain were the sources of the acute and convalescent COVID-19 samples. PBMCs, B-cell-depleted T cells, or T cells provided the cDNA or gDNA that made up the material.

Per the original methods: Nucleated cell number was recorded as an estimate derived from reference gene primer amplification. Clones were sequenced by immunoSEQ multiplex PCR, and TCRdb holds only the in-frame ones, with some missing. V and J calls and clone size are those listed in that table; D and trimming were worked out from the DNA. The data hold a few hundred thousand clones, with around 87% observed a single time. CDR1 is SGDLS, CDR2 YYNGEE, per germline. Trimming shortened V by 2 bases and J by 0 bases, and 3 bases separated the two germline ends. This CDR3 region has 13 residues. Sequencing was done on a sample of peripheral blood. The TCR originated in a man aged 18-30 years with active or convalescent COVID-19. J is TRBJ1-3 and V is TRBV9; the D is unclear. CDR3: CASSVSSGNTIYF. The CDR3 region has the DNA TGTGCCAGCAGCGTCAGCTCTGGAAACACCATATATTTT.